One sample yielded the 25 T cell receptor beta chains listed below, sequenced in a study of early T cells in non-severe SARS-CoV-2 infection. TCRdb ran MiXCR on the 5' RACE reads and lists one entry per CDR3 protein. The sample lists 50,000 to 65,000 distinct CDR3 sequences, roughly a fifth seen once, with 16% in the top ten. The sequences come from whole blood, collected at baseline. The receptors shown here come from an adult who was a healthcare worker with PCR-confirmed SARS-CoV-2 infection or an uninfected control (not recorded which).

The V gene is TRBV9, the J gene TRBJ2-3; D remains ambiguous. V shed 0 bases and J shed 1 base, with 6 bases lying between them. The germline V gene encodes CDR1 SGDLS and CDR2 YYNGEE. This CDR3 is 14 amino acids long. The chain's CDR3 is CASSVGSGTDTQYF. The CDR3 nucleotides are TGTGCCAGCAGCGTAGGCAGTGGCACAGATACGCAGTATTTT.

V gene TRBV15 combines with J gene TRBJ2-2; D is undetermined. Trimming took off 1 base at V and 7 bases at J, with 16 bases between the two ends. The CDR3 runs to 16 residues. CDR1 is LNHNV and CDR2 is YYDKDF in the germline V gene (reference sequence). The CDR3 sequence: CATSRGTPVAHGELFF. The CDR3, as DNA: TGTGCCACCAGCAGAGGTACCCCGGTGGCGCACGGGGAGCTGTTTTTT. The entire variable domain, with the rest obtained from reference TRBV15 and TRBJ2-2, is as follows: DAMVIQNPRYQVTQFGKPVTLSCSQTLNHNVMYWYQQKSSQAPKLLFHYYDKDFNNEADTPDNFQSRRPNTSFCFLDIRSPGLGDTAMYLCATSRGTPVAHGELFFGEGSRLTVL.

This clonotype was detected only a few times. This chain connects TRBV4-2 to TRBJ1-2; D not certain. Germline V gene data show CDR1 as LGHNA and CDR2 as YNFKEQ. CDR3 size: 15 residues. The V gene lost 0 bases and the J gene lost 6 bases, with 14 bases spanning the gap. CDR3 loop: CASSQELDQQHGYTF. CDR3 bases: TGTGCCAGCAGCCAAGAGCTAGACCAACAACATGGCTACACCTTC.

This clonotype was seen more than once but under ten times. This chain joins TRBV10-1 and TRBJ2-7, with D maybe TRBD1 (5 bases). Germline CDR1 and CDR2: WNHNN and SYGVQD (reference sequence). V was clipped by 0 bases and J by 6 bases, with 21 bases between them. This CDR3 spans 17 amino acids. The CDR3 coding sequence is TGCGCCAGCAGTGAGTCGCGGACGGGCCTGGGGCTGCGCGAGCAGTACTTC. Translated: CASSESRTGLGLREQYF.

This clonotype was seen repeatedly, ten times or more. This chain uses TRBV7-9 with TRBJ2-1; TRBD2 matches 10 bases. Germline V gene sequence: CDR1 SEHNR, CDR2 FQNEAQ (reference sequence). With 3 bases clipped from V and 12 bases from J, the junction kept 11 bases outside the gene matches. The CDR3 has 15 amino acids. The CDR3 nucleotides are TGTGCCAGCAGCTTTAGCGGGGGGCAAACAATCGGGCAGTTCTTC. Translating it yields CASSFSGGQTIGQFF.

The rearrangement links TRBV2 to TRBJ2-3; TRBD1 aligns across 8 bases. CDR1 is SNHLY, CDR2 FYNNEI, per germline. The CDR3 length is 14 residues. V lost 6 bases, J lost 2 bases, and 4 bases stayed unmatched. The CDR3 nucleotides are TGTGCCAGCAGAGGACAGGGAGCCACAGATACGCAGTATTTT. Encoded protein: CASRGQGATDTQYF. Complete variable domain (other parts from reference TRBV2 and TRBJ2-3): EPEVTQTPSHQVTQMGQEVILRCVPISNHLYFYWYRQILGQKVEFLVSFYNNEISEKSEIFDDQFSVERPDGSNFTLKIRSTKLEDSAMYFCASRGQGATDTQYFGPGTRLTVL.

V gene TRBV6-1 combines with J gene TRBJ1-5; TRBD1 aligns across 9 bases. J lost 3 bases, V lost 7 bases, and 10 bases had no gene match. CDR1 is MNHNS, CDR2 SASEGT, per germline. This CDR3 has 16 residues. The CDR3, as DNA: TGTGCCAGCAAACAGGGGGCGCCGAGGGACAATCAGCCCCAGCATTTT. Translation gives CASKQGAPRDNQPQHF.

The table lists this clonotype with a few counts. The CDR3 protein is CASSPTSGDSYNEQFF. The CDR3 region has the DNA TGTGCCAGCAGCCCGACTAGCGGGGACTCCTACAATGAGCAGTTCTTC. The chain recombines TRBV3-1 with TRBJ2-1; 11 nucleotides agree with TRBD2. CDR1 LGHDT and CDR2 YNNKEL come from the germline V gene (reference sequence). The CDR3 is 16 amino acids. Trimming removed 4 bases from V and 0 bases from J; junction bases left unmatched: 2.

This clonotype appeared many times. The V call is TRBV6-1, the J call TRBJ2-5; D is unresolved. Trimming stripped 2 bases from V and 2 bases from J, with 0 bases between. In germline, CDR1 is MNHNS, CDR2 SASEGT. This CDR3 is built from 11 residues. Here the CDR3 DNA reads TGTGCCAGCAGTGAACAAGAGACCCAGTACTTC. Encoded protein: CASSEQETQYF.

The CDR3 is CASSLFPGGGELFF. The CDR3 nucleotides read TGTGCCAGCAGTTTATTCCCCGGGGGCGGGGAGCTGTTTTTT. The J gene is TRBJ2-2, the V gene TRBV27, with D tentatively TRBD2 (6 bases). The CDR3 has 14 residues. V lost 1 base, J lost 7 bases, and 10 bases lay in between. The germline V gene encodes CDR1 MNHEY and CDR2 SMNVEV (reference sequence).

The rearrangement uses TRBV19 and TRBJ2-2; D is uncertain. The CDR3 consists of 14 residues. V lost 0 bases, J lost 4 bases, and 6 bases lay in between. Germline V gene data show CDR1 as LNHDA and CDR2 as SQIVND (reference sequence). CDR3 in amino acids: CASSIEQSTGELFF. The CDR3 region has the DNA TGTGCCAGTAGTATAGAACAGTCCACCGGGGAGCTGTTTTTT.

This clonotype came up a few times. The chain joins TRBV29-1 to TRBJ2-1, with 7 bases lining up with TRBD2. The CDR3 covers 13 residues. Germline V gene lookup returns CDR1 SQVTM and CDR2 ANQGSEA. Losses at the gene ends were 8 bases for V and 7 bases for J; bases not matched to a gene: 11. The CDR3: CSFGGGVLNEQFF. CDR3 DNA: TGCAGCTTCGGTGGGGGGGTACTAAATGAGCAGTTCTTC.

This chain joins TRBV7-2 and TRBJ2-1; D possibly corresponds to TRBD2 (6 bases). V was trimmed by 0 bases and J by 12 bases, leaving 18 bases between them. The CDR3 totals 15 residues. The germline V gene encodes CDR1 SGHTA and CDR2 FQGNSA. The DNA for the CDR3 is TGTGCCAGCAGCTTAGCGGGGACTGACCCATTAGGGCAGTTCTTC. Amino acid sequence: CASSLAGTDPLGQFF.

This clonotype was seen a few times. CDR3 amino acids: CASSPGTDTVIRQYF. CDR3 sequence (DNA): TGTGCCAGCTCACCGGGGACAGACACCGTTATAAGGCAGTACTTC. This rearrangement joins TRBV18 to TRBJ2-7; 7 positions agree with TRBD1. Germline loops: CDR1 KGHSH, CDR2 LQKENI. With V trimmed by 3 bases and J by 9 bases, 14 bases remained unmatched. The CDR3 contains 15 residues.

This clonotype was counted at least ten times. The gene calls are TRBV20-1 and TRBJ1-1, with D hard to call. The CDR3 runs 13 residues. Germline lookup yields CDR1 DFQATT and CDR2 SNEGSKA (reference sequence). V was trimmed by 5 bases and J by 1 base, leaving 11 bases between them. CDR3 in amino acids: CSAPSTGNTEAFF. As DNA, the CDR3 is TGCAGTGCTCCCTCAACGGGGAACACTGAAGCTTTCTTT.

Turning to this clonotype: The CDR3 does not close with the conserved phenylalanine or tryptophan, likely indicating a read error. The chain employs TRBV5-1 and TRBJ2-1; no clear D. V lost 4 bases, J lost 2 bases, and 19 bases lay in between. Germline loops: CDR1 SGHRS, CDR2 YFSETQ. The CDR3 has 17 amino acids. The CDR3 bases are TGCGCCAGCAGCCCGCGAACCAGAGAATTCACCTACAATGAGCAGTTCCTC. As protein: CASSPRTREFTYNEQFL.

This sequence joins TRBV2 and TRBJ1-5; 10 positions agree with TRBD1. Per germline, CDR1 SNHLY and CDR2 FYNNEI. There are 13 residues in the CDR3. Trimming removed 7 bases from V and 7 bases from J; junction bases left unmatched: 4. DNA of the CDR3: TGTGCCAGCAAGGGGACAGGGGAACAGCCCCAGCATTTT. It codes for CASKGTGEQPQHF.

The chain couples TRBV14 to TRBJ2-1, with 9 bases that match TRBD1. The ends lost 0 bases at V and 10 bases at J; junction bases unmatched: 7. Germline CDR1 is SGHDN and CDR2 is FVKESK. This CDR3 comprises 15 residues. As DNA, the CDR3 is TGTGCCAGCAGCCAAGATCCTACAGGGGGCGGAGAGCAGTTCTTC. It specifies CASSQDPTGGGEQFF.

This clonotype was found once. V gene TRBV7-6 combines with J gene TRBJ2-5; D gene ambiguous. CDR3 length: 10 residues. Germline lookup yields CDR1 SGHVS and CDR2 FNYEAQ. The CDR3 loop is CAPLGETQYF. The CDR3 DNA reads as TGTGCTCCTCTAGGAGAGACCCAGTACTTC.

V is TRBV12-3 or TRBV12-4 and J is TRBJ1-1, with 10 positions matching TRBD1. CDR3 length equals 13 residues. V lost 4 bases to trimming and J lost 7 bases; unmatched junction nucleotides: 3. CDR3 sequence reads: CASSSGQGLEAFF. As DNA, the CDR3 is TGTGCCAGCAGTTCGGGACAGGGGCTTGAAGCTTTCTTT.

This clonotype was seen only a few times. The chain links TRBV20-1 to TRBJ2-7; weak D call: TRBD1 (6 bases). Germline CDR1 DFQATT, CDR2 SNEGSKA (reference sequence). This CDR3 is 15 amino acids long. Trimming removed 6 bases from V and 2 bases from J, with 20 bases in between. In nucleotides, the CDR3 is TGCAGTGCGCAAGACAGGTCCCTTTCTACCTACGAGCAGTACTTC. Residues: CSAQDRSLSTYEQYF.

The gene calls are TRBV5-1 and TRBJ2-1; the D gene is possibly TRBD1 (7 bases). Deletions cut 0 bases from V and 6 bases from J, with 19 bases between. The CDR3 covers 17 residues. Germline CDR1 and CDR2: SGHRS and YFSETQ. For the CDR3, the DNA is TGCGCCAGCAGCTTGGGCCAGGGGGTGACTAGTTTCAATGAGCAGTTCTTC. Translated, it gives CASSLGQGVTSFNEQFF.

V is TRBV7-9 and J is TRBJ1-6; D unresolved. CDR3 length: 14 residues. Germline V gives CDR1 SEHNR, CDR2 FQNEAQ (reference sequence). V lost 1 base and J lost 11, with 12 bases in between. In nucleotides, the CDR3 is TGTGCCAGCAGCTTAGAAACACGTAACCCACCCCTCCACTTT. This translates into CASSLETRNPPLHF.

The rearrangement uses TRBV5-1 and TRBJ2-2; D call uncertain. Between the trimmed V and J ends, which lost 1 base and 3 bases, there was a span of 4 bases. CDR3 length equals 13 residues. The germline V gene has CDR1 SGHRS and CDR2 YFSETQ. The CDR3 sequence: CASSLFDTGELFF. CDR3 bases: TGCGCCAGCAGCTTGTTTGACACCGGGGAGCTGTTTTTT.

The chain carries TRBV12-3 or TRBV12-4 and TRBJ1-2; TRBD1 matches 10 bases. This CDR3 has 14 amino acids. V gave up 6 bases and J gave up 4 bases; unmatched junction bases: 5. CDR3 nucleotide sequence: TGTGCCAGCAGCCCGGGACAGGGGCCCTATGGCTACACCTTC. It yields the protein CASSPGQGPYGYTF.